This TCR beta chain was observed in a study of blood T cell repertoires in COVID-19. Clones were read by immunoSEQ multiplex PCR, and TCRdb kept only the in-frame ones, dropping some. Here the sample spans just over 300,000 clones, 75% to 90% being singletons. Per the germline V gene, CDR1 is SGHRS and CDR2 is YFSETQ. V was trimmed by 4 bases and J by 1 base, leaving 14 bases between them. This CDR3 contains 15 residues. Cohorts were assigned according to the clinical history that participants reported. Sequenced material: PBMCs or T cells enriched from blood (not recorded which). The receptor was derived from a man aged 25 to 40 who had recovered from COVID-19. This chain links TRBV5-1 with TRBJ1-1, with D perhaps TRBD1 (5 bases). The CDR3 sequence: CASSVTQATNTEAFF. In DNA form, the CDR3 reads TGCGCCAGCAGCGTCACACAGGCGACGAACACTGAAGCTTTCTTT.